These 26 T cell receptor beta chains originate from one sample sequenced in a study of beta chain features in type 1 diabetes. Overall study findings and caveats: Shorter TCRB CDR3s, moderately but significantly so, were found in Type 1 diabetes patients in all four CD4+ subsets.

No cognate antigen is known for these TCRs. The whole isolated RNA underwent reverse transcription, so sequencing captured expressed TCRB transcripts. Profiling relied on immunoSEQ multiplex PCR, and the TCRdb table lists in-frame clones only, not all of them. This sample has about 640,000 clones; over 10% occur once, and the top ten carry approximately 0.11%. Sequencing was performed on naive CD4+ T cells from blood. The receptors were gathered from a man aged 25 to 40 with type 1 diabetes.

The genes are TRBV14 and TRBJ2-5; D uncertain. V lost 1 base, J lost 4 bases, and 10 bases lay in between. Germline assignment: CDR1 SGHDN and CDR2 FVKESK. This CDR3 is 14 amino acids long. DNA of the CDR3: TGTGCCAGCAGCCAAGGACCTATTGGAGAGACCCAGTACTTC. This encodes CASSQGPIGETQYF.

This clone has more than one count but fewer than ten. This chain uses TRBV6-4 with TRBJ2-7; D ambiguous. Germline-derived CDR1 and CDR2 are MRHNA and SNTAGT. V shed 5 bases and J shed 7 bases, with 15 bases lying between them. This CDR3 spans 13 amino acids. The CDR3 loop reads CASSSDLLGEQYF. In nucleotides, the CDR3 is TGTGCCAGCAGTTCAGACCTACTGGGGGAGCAGTACTTC.

V usage is TRBV7-9 and J usage is TRBJ1-4; weak D call: TRBD1 (5 bases). Germline V lookup: CDR1 SEHNR, CDR2 FQNEAQ (reference sequence). This CDR3 has 15 residues. V lost 5 bases, J lost 0 bases, and 10 bases lay in between. CDR3 bases: TGTGCCAGCAGCCCCGACAGTGCAACTAATGAAAAACTGTTTTTT. Translated: CASSPDSATNEKLFF.

The chain employs TRBV4-3 and TRBJ1-4, with D unresolved. Germline CDR1 reads LGHNA; CDR2 reads YSLEER. Trimming left V 1 base short and J 8 bases short, with 5 bases between. This CDR3 spans 12 amino acids. CDR3 sequence: CASSQGREKLFF. DNA for the CDR3: TGCGCCAGCAGCCAAGGGAGGGAAAAACTGTTTTTT.

The genes are TRBV2 and TRBJ1-2, with D hard to call. Germline V gene lookup returns CDR1 SNHLY and CDR2 FYNNEI. V was clipped by 6 bases and J by 7 bases, with 18 bases between them. This CDR3 region has 14 residues. CDR3 DNA sequence: TGTGCCAGCAGGAACAGCGGAAGCCAGGCTGGCTACACCTTC. This translates into CASRNSGSQAGYTF.

The chain carries TRBV6-5 and TRBJ2-1; D possibly uses TRBD1 or TRBD2 (6 bases each). Germline V gene sequence: CDR1 MNHEY, CDR2 SVGAGI. This CDR3 has 16 amino acids. Deletions cut 0 bases from V and 9 bases from J, with 18 bases between. CDR3 residues: CASSYSFGGRRGEQFF. CDR3 coding DNA: TGTGCCAGCAGTTACTCCTTTGGGGGGCGCAGGGGTGAGCAGTTCTTC.

The chain couples TRBV18 to TRBJ2-3; 11 positions agree with TRBD2. V gave up 1 base and J gave up 0 bases; unmatched junction bases: 3. Per the germline V gene, CDR1 is KGHSH and CDR2 is LQKENI. This CDR3 is built from 17 residues. This CDR3 is CASSPRTSGSSTDTQYF. The CDR3 DNA follows: TGTGCCAGCTCACCACGAACTAGCGGGAGTAGCACAGATACGCAGTATTTT. The complete variable domain, with remaining parts taken from reference TRBV18 and TRBJ2-3, reads NAGVMQNPRHLVRRRGQEARLRCSPMKGHSHVYWYRQLPEEGLKFMVYLQKENIIDESGMPKERFSAEFPKEGPSILRIQQVVRGDSAAYFCASSPRTSGSSTDTQYFGPGTRLTVL.

The CDR3 loop reads CASSSTGQAYNEQFF. The CDR3 nucleotides read TGCGCCAGCAGTTCGACGGGACAGGCGTACAATGAGCAGTTCTTC. The chain joins TRBV5-1 to TRBJ2-1, with 8 bases aligning to TRBD1. V lost 5 bases to trimming and J lost 4 bases; unmatched junction nucleotides: 8. Looked up from germline, CDR1 is SGHRS and CDR2 is YFSETQ. CDR3 size: 15 residues.

In this sample, this clone turned up a few times. The chain joins TRBV7-3 to TRBJ1-2; TRBD1 might be the D (5 bases). V was cut by 5 bases and J by 2 bases, with 12 bases left in between. This CDR3 comprises 14 residues. Looked up from germline, CDR1 is SGHTA and CDR2 is FQGTGA. The CDR3 spells CASSPAAGNYGYTF. CDR3 nucleotide sequence: TGTGCCAGCAGCCCGGCCGCAGGGAACTATGGCTACACCTTC.

In this sample, this clone turned up a few times. The rearrangement links TRBV29-1 to TRBJ2-3; D may be TRBD1 or TRBD2 (5 bases each). Germline-derived CDR1 and CDR2 are SQVTM and ANQGSEA. The CDR3 has 13 residues. The CDR3 DNA reads TGCACAGGGAGAACATTAAGTCCGCGTACGCAGTATTTT. It yields the protein CTGRTLSPRTQYF.

This clone was found a few times. This chain joins TRBV4-2 and TRBJ2-1; TRBD2 matches at 12 bases. Unmatched junction bases numbered 7, after V lost 4 bases and J lost 3 bases. This CDR3 has 17 residues. CDR1 and CDR2 from the germline V gene are LGHNA and YNFKEQ. The CDR3 here is CASSPRLAGDRYNEQFF. In DNA, the CDR3 is TGTGCCAGCAGCCCGCGACTAGCGGGGGACCGCTACAATGAGCAGTTCTTC.

The sample holds a few counts of this clone. This chain joins TRBV4-3 and TRBJ1-2; D is uncertain. The V gene's germline CDR1 is LGHNA and CDR2 YSLEER. The CDR3 totals 15 residues. The ends were cut back, 4 bases at V and 8 bases at J, with 20 bases in the middle. This CDR3 is CASSLFAVPREGYTF. CDR3 sequence (DNA): TGCGCCAGCAGCCTTTTCGCTGTTCCACGAGAGGGCTACACCTTC.

This clone was recorded a few times. This chain joins TRBV10-1 and TRBJ2-3; D ambiguous. The CDR3 is 14 residues long. V gave up 7 bases and J gave up 0 bases, with 11 bases separating them. Looked up from germline, CDR1 is WNHNN and CDR2 is SYGVQD (reference sequence). The CDR3 nucleotides are TGCGCCAGCATGCCGGGTGGTAGCACAGATACGCAGTATTTT. Amino acids: CASMPGGSTDTQYF.

The chain links TRBV28 to TRBJ2-6; possibly TRBD1 for D (5 bases). Germline loops: CDR1 MDHEN, CDR2 SYDVKM. This CDR3 is built from 13 residues. V was clipped by 11 bases and J by 2 bases, with 10 bases between them. CDR3 protein: CADSPAGANVLTF. The CDR3 DNA follows: TGTGCCGACAGTCCCGCTGGGGCCAACGTCCTGACTTTC.

This clone was seen only a few times. V and J are TRBV19 and TRBJ2-1; D is uncertain. The CDR3 loop spans 11 amino acids. The germline V and J ends were trimmed by 6 bases and 10 bases, with 10 bases remaining between them. Germline CDR1 and CDR2: LNHDA and SQIVND (reference sequence). The CDR3, as DNA: TGTGCCAGTAGCCGCTCAGACGAGCAGTTCTTC. Protein product: CASSRSDEQFF.

This chain uses TRBV2 with TRBJ1-5; 10 bases map to TRBD1. The ends lost 8 bases at V and 6 bases at J; junction bases unmatched: 7. The CDR3 spans 14 residues. Germline V gives CDR1 SNHLY, CDR2 FYNNEI. The CDR3 nucleotides are TGTGCCAGCGGAGGGACAGGGGAAACTCAGCCCCAGCATTTT. Translating gives CASGGTGETQPQHF.

The chain links TRBV4-3 to TRBJ2-1, with 8 bases matching TRBD2. V shed 1 base and J 9 bases; nucleotides not matched to a gene: 23. CDR1 and CDR2 (germline): LGHNA, YSLEER. The CDR3 loop spans 20 amino acids. CDR3 DNA sequence: TGCGCCAGCAGCCAAGTCGAGTGGGTGAGATTGCGGGGGGATGGGACTGAGCAGTTCTTC. Translating gives CASSQVEWVRLRGDGTEQFF.

In the case of this clone: The same CDR3 also results from other DNA sequences found in this sample. V is TRBV29-1 and J is TRBJ1-5; unclear D gene. From germline, CDR1 is SQVTM and CDR2 ANQGSEA. CDR3 length equals 13 residues. V was cut by 6 bases and J by 2 bases, with 11 bases left in between. The CDR3 DNA reads as TGCAGCGTGGGTGAAGGTGGCAATCAGCCCCAGCATTTT. It specifies CSVGEGGNQPQHF.

The V call is TRBV11-2, the J call TRBJ1-3; no firm D call. The germline V and J ends were trimmed by 5 bases and 0 bases, with 14 bases remaining between them. Germline CDR1 SGHAT, CDR2 FQNNGV. The CDR3 totals 16 residues. Here the CDR3 DNA reads TGTGCCAGCAGCCCCCTTAACCCGGACTCTGGAAACACCATATATTTT. This encodes CASSPLNPDSGNTIYF.

This rearrangement joins TRBV30 to TRBJ1-2; D ambiguous. Deletions cut 0 bases from V and 3 bases from J, with 5 bases between. The CDR3 sequence is 12 residues long. Germline lookup yields CDR1 GTSNPN and CDR2 SVGIG (reference sequence). CDR3 region: CAWSVLDYGYTF. In DNA, the CDR3 is TGTGCCTGGAGTGTGCTGGACTATGGCTACACCTTC.

This chain links TRBV6-5 with TRBJ2-1, with TRBD2 as a possible D gene (6 bases). Deletions cut 5 bases from V and 9 bases from J, with 14 bases between. The V gene's germline CDR1 is MNHEY and CDR2 SVGAGI. CDR3 length: 13 residues. The CDR3 DNA is TGTGCCAGCAGTACCCCGGGAGTGCTTGAGCAGTTCTTC. This translates into CASSTPGVLEQFF.

The sample holds many counts of this clone. Germline and junction disagree at one end, which may indicate a read error. V usage is TRBV2 and J usage is TRBJ1-4; D unclear. Germline-derived CDR1 and CDR2 are SNHLY and FYNNEI. CDR3 length: 13 residues. CDR3 nucleotides: TGTGCCAGCAGCGAAGGCGTAAAGGAAAAACTGTTTTTT. Amino acids: CASSEGVKEKLFF. The entire variable domain, with the rest obtained from reference TRBV2 and TRBJ1-4, is as follows: EPEVTQTPSHQVTQMGQEVILRCVPISNHLYFYWYRQILGQKVEFLVSFYNNEISEKSEIFDDQFSVERPDGSNFTLKIRSTKLEDSAMYFCASSEGVKEKLFFGSGTQLSVL.

The rearrangement uses TRBV13 and TRBJ2-7, with TRBD1 matching over 10 bases. The CDR3 loop spans 17 amino acids. V shed 1 base and J 0 bases; nucleotides not matched to a gene: 6. The germline V gene encodes CDR1 PRHDT and CDR2 FYEKMQ (reference sequence). The CDR3 region has the DNA TGTGCCAGCAGCTTAGTTCGTAGGGACAGGGGCTCCTACGAGCAGTACTTC. This gives the protein CASSLVRRDRGSYEQYF.

This clone was detected a few times. The chain links TRBV25-1 to TRBJ1-5; D is unclear. The CDR3 has 15 amino acids. V lost 2 bases and J 2 bases, leaving 10 bases between the germline ends. CDR1 and CDR2 from the germline V gene are MGHDK and SYGVNS. The CDR3 coding sequence is TGTGCCAGCAGTGAAAGGGTGGAGGGCAATCAGCCCCAGCATTTT. Its protein product is CASSERVEGNQPQHF.

The chain recombines TRBV9 with TRBJ2-1; 10 bases agree with TRBD2. With 0 bases clipped from V and 8 bases from J, the junction kept 5 bases outside the gene matches. This CDR3 is 15 amino acids long. Germline values: CDR1 SGDLS, CDR2 YYNGEE. The CDR3 reads CASSVVASGGDEQFF. Written as DNA, the CDR3 is TGTGCCAGCAGCGTAGTCGCTAGCGGGGGCGATGAGCAGTTCTTC.

The genes are TRBV25-1 and TRBJ2-1, with 12 positions matching TRBD2. J gave up 6 bases and V 4 bases, and 4 bases lay outside the gene matches. This CDR3 contains 15 residues. The germline gives CDR1 MGHDK, CDR2 SYGVNS. For the CDR3, the DNA is TGTGCCAGCAGTGGAGGACTAGCGGGGCTCAATGAGCAGTTCTTC. It encodes CASSGGLAGLNEQFF.